The next 7 T cell receptor beta chains were all read from a single sample in a study of response to subunit inactivated influenza vaccine. In TCRdb, the RT-PCR reads were re-called with MiXCR into one record per CDR3 protein. Of under 500,000 distinct CDR3 sequences in the sample, roughly 9.7% were seen once. The sample here was PBMCs from blood, taken 40 to 50 days after vaccination. All receptors come from a man aged 45-65 years who received an inactivated influenza vaccine.

In regard to this clonotype: Germline is not matched at one junction end, which may reflect a read error. This chain links TRBV15 with TRBJ2-7; D may be TRBD1 (5 bases). This CDR3 comprises 14 residues. Germline CDR1 is LNHNV and CDR2 is YYDKDF (reference sequence). The CDR3 region is CATSRAQGSYEHYF. In nucleotides, the CDR3 is TGTGCCACCAGCAGAGCCCAGGGCAGCTACGAGCACTACTTC.

This clonotype was picked up many times. The chain is built from TRBV29-1 and TRBJ2-5; D call uncertain. V was pared by 2 bases and J by 5 bases, with 12 bases between. Germline V gives CDR1 SQVTM, CDR2 ANQGSEA. The CDR3 covers 13 residues. The CDR3 spells CSVESGGLETQYF. The CDR3 DNA reads as TGCAGCGTTGAAAGTGGTGGGCTGGAGACCCAGTACTTC.

The chain joins TRBV29-1 to TRBJ1-3; 9 bases align to TRBD1. J lost 8 bases, V lost 6 bases, and 11 bases had no gene match. This CDR3 has 14 amino acids. The V gene's germline CDR1 is SQVTM and CDR2 ANQGSEA. The CDR3 sequence is CSVERMGQGDTIYF. In nucleotides, the CDR3 is TGCAGCGTCGAAAGGATGGGACAGGGAGACACCATATATTTT.

About this clonotype itself: Just one base apart from a much larger clone, this may be a read error. This chain links TRBV6-2 or TRBV6-3 with TRBJ2-5; D is uncertain. The CDR3 length is 12 residues. Germline CDR1 is MNHEY and CDR2 is SVGEGT. CDR3 sequence: CAISYSRETQYF. CDR3 in DNA: TGTGCCATCAGTTACTCGAGGGAGACCCAGTACTTC.

This clonotype has a handful of counts. The chain recombines TRBV3-1 with TRBJ2-7; TRBD2 agrees at 13 bases. Germline V CDR1 and CDR2: LGHDT, YNNKEL (reference sequence). Trimming at V came to 4 bases and at J to 6 bases, leaving 9 bases not matched to a gene. The CDR3 extends over 16 amino acids. CDR3 nucleotides: TGTGCCAGCAGCCCTCGGACTAGCGGGAGTAGGGGCGAGCAGTACTTC. Protein: CASSPRTSGSRGEQYF.

This clonotype was counted at least ten times. V usage is TRBV5-6 and J usage is TRBJ2-3; TRBD2 agrees at 8 bases. The V and J ends lost 1 base and 1 base, in that order; junction bases with no gene match: 5. CDR3 length: 16 amino acids. Germline CDR1 is SGHDT and CDR2 is YYEEEE. CDR3 loop: CASSLRARGGTDTQYF. CDR3 nucleotide sequence: TGTGCCAGCAGCTTGCGGGCGCGGGGGGGCACAGATACGCAGTATTTT.

This clonotype was counted a few times. The rearrangement uses TRBV10-3 and TRBJ2-6; unclear D gene. Germline CDR1 ENHRY, CDR2 SYGVKD. CDR3 length: 16 residues. Trimming left V 6 bases short and J 0 bases short, with 12 bases between. CDR3 nucleotide sequence: TGTGCCATCAGCCTGTCCAGTGGCTCTGGGGCCAACGTCCTGACTTTC. Its translation: CAISLSSGSGANVLTF.